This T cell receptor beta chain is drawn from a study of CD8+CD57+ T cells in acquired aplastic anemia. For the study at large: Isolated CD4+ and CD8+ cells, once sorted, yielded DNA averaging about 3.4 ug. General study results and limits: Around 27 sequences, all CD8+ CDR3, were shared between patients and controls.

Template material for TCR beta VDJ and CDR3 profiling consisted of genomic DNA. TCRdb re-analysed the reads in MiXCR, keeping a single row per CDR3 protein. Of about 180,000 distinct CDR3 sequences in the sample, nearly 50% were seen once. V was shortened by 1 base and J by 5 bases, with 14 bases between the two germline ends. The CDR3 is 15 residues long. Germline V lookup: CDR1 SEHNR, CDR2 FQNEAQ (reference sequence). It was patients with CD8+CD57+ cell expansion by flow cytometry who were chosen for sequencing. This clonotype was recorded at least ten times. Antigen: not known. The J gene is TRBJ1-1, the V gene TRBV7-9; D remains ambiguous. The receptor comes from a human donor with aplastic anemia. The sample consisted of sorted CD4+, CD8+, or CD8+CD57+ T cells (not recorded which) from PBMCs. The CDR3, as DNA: TGTGCCAGCAGCTTAGGGTCAGGAGGGAGGACTGAAGCTTTCTTT. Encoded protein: CASSLGSGGRTEAFF.